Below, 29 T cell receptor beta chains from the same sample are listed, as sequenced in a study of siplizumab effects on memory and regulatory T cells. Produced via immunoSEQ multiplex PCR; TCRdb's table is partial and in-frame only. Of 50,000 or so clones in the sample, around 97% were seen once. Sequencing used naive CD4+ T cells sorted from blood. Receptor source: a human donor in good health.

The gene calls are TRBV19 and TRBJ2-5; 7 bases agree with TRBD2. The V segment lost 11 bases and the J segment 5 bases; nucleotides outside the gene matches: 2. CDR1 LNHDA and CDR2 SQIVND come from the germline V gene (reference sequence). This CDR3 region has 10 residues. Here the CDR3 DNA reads TGTGCCGCCGGGGGGGAGACCCAGTACTTC. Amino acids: CAAGGETQYF.

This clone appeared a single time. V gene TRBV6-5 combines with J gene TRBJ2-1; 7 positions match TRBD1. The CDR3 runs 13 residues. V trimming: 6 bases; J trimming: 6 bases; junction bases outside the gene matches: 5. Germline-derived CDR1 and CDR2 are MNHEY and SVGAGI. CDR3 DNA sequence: TGTGCCAGCAGCCGAGACAGGGCCAATGAGCAGTTCTTC. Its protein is CASSRDRANEQFF.

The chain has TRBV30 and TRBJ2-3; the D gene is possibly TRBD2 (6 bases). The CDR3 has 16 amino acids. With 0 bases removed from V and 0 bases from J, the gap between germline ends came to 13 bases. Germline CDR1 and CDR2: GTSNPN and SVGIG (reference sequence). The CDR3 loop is CAWSVRWGGSTDTQYF. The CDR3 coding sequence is TGTGCCTGGAGTGTACGTTGGGGAGGTAGCACAGATACGCAGTATTTT. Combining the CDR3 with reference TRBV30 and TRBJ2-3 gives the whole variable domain SQTIHQWPATLVQPVGSPLSLECTVEGTSNPNLYWYRQAAGRGLQLLFYSVGIGQISSEVPQNLSASRPQDRQFILSSKKLLLSDSGFYLCAWSVRWGGSTDTQYFGPGTRLTVL.

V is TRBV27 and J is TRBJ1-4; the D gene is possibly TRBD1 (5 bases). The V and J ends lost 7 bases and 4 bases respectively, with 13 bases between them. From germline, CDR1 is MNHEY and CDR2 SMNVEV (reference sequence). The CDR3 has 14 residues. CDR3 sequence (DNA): TGTGCCAGCAACGTCCGGGGCGGTAATGAAAAACTGTTTTTT. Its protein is CASNVRGGNEKLFF. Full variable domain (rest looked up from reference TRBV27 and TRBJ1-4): EAQVTQNPRYLITVTGKKLTVTCSQNMNHEYMSWYRQDPGLGLRQIYYSMNVEVTDKGDVPEGYKVSRKEKRNFPLILESPSPNQTSLYFCASNVRGGNEKLFFGSGTQLSVL.

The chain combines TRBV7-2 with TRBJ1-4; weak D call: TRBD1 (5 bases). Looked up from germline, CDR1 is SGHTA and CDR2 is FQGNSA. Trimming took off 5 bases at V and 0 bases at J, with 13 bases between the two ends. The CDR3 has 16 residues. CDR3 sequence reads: CASSRGGGATNEKLFF. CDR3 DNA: TGTGCCAGCAGCCGAGGCGGGGGTGCAACTAATGAAAAACTGTTTTTT.

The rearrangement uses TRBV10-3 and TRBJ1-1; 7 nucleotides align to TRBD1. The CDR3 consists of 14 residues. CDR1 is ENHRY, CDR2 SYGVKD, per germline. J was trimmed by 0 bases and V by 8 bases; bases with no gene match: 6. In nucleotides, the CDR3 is TGTGCCATCTCGGGGACAGCCTTGAACACTGAAGCTTTCTTT. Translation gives CAISGTALNTEAFF.

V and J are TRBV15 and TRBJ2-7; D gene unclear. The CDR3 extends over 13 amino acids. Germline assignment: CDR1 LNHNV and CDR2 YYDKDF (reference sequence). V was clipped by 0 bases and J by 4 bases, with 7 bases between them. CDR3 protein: CATSREGDYEQYF. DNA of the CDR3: TGTGCCACCAGCAGAGAGGGTGATTACGAGCAGTACTTC.

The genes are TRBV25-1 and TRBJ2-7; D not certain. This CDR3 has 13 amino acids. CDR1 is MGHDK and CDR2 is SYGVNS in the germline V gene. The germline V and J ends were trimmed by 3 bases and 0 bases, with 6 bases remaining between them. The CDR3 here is CASSDRLSYEQYF. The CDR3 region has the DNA TGTGCCAGCAGTGACAGACTCTCCTACGAGCAGTACTTC.

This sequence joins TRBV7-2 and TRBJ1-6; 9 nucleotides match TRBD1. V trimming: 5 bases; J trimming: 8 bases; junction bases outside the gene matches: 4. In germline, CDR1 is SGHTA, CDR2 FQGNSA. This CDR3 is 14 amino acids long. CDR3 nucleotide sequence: TGTGCCAGCAGCATACAGGGGGCAGATTCACCCCTCCACTTT. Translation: CASSIQGADSPLHF.

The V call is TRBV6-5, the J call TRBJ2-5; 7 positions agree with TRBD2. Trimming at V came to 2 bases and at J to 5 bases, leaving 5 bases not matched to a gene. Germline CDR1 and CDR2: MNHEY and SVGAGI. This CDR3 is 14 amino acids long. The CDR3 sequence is CASSYGRAYETQYF. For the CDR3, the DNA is TGTGCCAGCAGTTACGGGAGGGCCTATGAGACCCAGTACTTC.

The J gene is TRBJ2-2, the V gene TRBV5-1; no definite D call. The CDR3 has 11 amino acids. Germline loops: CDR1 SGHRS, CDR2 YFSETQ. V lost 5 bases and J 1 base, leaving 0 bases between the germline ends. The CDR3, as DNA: TGCGCCAGCAGGAACACCGGGGAGCTGTTTTTT. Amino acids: CASRNTGELFF. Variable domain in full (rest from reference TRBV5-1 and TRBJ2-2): KAGVTQTPRYLIKTRGQQVTLSCSPISGHRSVSWYQQTPGQGLQFLFEYFSETQRNKGNFPGRFSGRQFSNSRSEMNVSTLELGDSALYLCASRNTGELFFGEGSRLTVL.

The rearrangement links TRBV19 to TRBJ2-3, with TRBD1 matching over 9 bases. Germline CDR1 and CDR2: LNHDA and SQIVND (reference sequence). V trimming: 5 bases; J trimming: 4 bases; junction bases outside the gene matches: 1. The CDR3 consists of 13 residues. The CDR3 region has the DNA TGTGCCAGTAGTCGGGACAGGGCAGATACGCAGTATTTT. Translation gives CASSRDRADTQYF.

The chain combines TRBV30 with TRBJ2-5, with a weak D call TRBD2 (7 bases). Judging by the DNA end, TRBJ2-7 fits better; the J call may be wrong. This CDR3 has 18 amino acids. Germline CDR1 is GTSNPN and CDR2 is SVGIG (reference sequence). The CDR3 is CAWTRARGQTRGGYEQYF. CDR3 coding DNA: TGTGCCTGGACCCGAGCGCGGGGGCAGACCAGAGGTGGGTACGAGCAGTACTTC.

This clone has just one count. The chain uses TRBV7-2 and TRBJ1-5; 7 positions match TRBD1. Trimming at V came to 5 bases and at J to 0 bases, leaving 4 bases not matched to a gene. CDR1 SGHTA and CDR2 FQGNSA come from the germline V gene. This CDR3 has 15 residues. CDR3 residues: CASSTTGNSNQPQHF. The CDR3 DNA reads TGTGCCAGCAGCACGACAGGGAATAGCAATCAGCCCCAGCATTTT.

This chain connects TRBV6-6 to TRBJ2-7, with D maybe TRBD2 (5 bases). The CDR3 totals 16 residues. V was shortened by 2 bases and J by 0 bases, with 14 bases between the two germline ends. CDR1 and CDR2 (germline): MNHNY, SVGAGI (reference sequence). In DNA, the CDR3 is TGTGCCAGCAGTTACCGGGCCTATGGGAGCTCCTACGAGCAGTACTTC. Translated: CASSYRAYGSSYEQYF.

The CDR3 reads CASSTTSGYNEQFF. CDR3 bases: TGTGCCAGCAGCACCACTAGCGGATACAATGAGCAGTTCTTC. The V gene is TRBV5-4, the J gene TRBJ2-1; 8 positions agree with TRBD2. J was trimmed by 4 bases and V by 4 bases; bases with no gene match: 4. Germline V gene sequence: CDR1 SGHNT, CDR2 YYREEE (reference sequence). The CDR3 sequence is 14 residues long.

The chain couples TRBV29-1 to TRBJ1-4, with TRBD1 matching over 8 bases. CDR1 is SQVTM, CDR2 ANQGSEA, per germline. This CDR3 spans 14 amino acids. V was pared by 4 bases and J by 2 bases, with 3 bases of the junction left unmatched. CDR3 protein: CSVGNRGTNEKLFF. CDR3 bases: TGCAGCGTTGGAAACAGGGGGACTAATGAAAAACTGTTTTTT.

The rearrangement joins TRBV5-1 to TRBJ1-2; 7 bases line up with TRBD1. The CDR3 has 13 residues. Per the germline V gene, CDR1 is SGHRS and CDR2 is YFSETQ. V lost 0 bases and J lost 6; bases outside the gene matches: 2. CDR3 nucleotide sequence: TGCGCCAGCAGCTTGGGACAGGGTGATGGCTACACCTTC. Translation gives CASSLGQGDGYTF.

The CDR3 protein is CASSPTATDTQYF. For the CDR3, the DNA is TGTGCCAGCAGTCCTACGGCCACAGATACGCAGTATTTT. The chain joins TRBV27 to TRBJ2-3, with unresolved D. Trimming removed 5 bases at V and 2 bases at J, with 8 bases between. Germline assignment: CDR1 MNHEY and CDR2 SMNVEV (reference sequence). The length of the CDR3 is 13 residues.

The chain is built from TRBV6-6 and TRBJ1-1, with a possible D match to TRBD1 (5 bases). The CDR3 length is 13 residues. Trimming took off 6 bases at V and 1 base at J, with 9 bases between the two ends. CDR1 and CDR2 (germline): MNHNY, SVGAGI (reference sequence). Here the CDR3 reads CASRHRGNTEAFF. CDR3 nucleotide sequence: TGTGCCAGCAGACATAGGGGGAACACTGAAGCTTTCTTT.

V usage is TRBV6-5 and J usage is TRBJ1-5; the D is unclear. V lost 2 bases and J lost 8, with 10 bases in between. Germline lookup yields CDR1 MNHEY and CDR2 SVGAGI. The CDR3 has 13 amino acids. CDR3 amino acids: CASSYAPKEPQHF. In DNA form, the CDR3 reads TGTGCCAGCAGTTACGCCCCCAAGGAGCCCCAGCATTTT.

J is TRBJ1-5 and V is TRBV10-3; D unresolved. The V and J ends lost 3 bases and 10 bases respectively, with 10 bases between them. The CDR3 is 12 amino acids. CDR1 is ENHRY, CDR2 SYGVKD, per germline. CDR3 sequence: CAISDIGDPQHF. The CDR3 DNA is TGTGCCATCAGTGACATTGGGGATCCCCAGCATTTT.

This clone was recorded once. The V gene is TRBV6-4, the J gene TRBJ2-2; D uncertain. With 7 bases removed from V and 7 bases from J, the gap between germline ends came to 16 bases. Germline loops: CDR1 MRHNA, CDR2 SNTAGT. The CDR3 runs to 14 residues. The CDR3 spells CASTPSSWGGELFF. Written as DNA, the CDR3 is TGTGCCAGCACTCCCTCCAGTTGGGGCGGGGAGCTGTTTTTT.

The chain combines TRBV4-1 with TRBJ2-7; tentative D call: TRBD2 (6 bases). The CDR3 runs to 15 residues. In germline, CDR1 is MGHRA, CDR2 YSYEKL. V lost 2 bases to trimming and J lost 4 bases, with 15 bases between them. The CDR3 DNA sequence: TGCGCCAGCAGCCAACCGCGGGATGGGAGGTACGAGCAGTACTTC. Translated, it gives CASSQPRDGRYEQYF.

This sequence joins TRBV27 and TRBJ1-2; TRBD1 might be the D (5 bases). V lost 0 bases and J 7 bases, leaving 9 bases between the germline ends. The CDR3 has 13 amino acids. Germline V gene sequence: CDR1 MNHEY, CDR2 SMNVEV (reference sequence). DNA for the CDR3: TGTGCCAGCAGTTTATCAACGGGGGTTGGCTACACCTTC. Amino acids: CASSLSTGVGYTF.

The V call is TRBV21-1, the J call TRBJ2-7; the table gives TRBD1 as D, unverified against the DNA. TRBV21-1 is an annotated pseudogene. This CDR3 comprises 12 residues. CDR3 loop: CASSNTGDEQYF. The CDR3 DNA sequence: TGTGCCAGCAGCAACACAGGGGACGAGCAGTACTTC.

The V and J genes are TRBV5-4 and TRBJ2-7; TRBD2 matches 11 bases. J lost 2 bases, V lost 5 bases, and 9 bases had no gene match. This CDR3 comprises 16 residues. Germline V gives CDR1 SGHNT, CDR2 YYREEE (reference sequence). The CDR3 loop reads CASSFGGLAVPYEQYF. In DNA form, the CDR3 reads TGTGCCAGCAGTTTTGGGGGACTAGCGGTACCCTACGAGCAGTACTTC.

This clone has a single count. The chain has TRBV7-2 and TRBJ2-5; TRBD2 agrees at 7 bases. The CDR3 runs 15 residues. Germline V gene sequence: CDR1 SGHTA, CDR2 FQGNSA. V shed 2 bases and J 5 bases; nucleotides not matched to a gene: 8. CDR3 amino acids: CASSLLGPGGETQYF. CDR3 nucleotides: TGTGCCAGCAGCTTACTAGGCCCCGGGGGGGAGACCCAGTACTTC.

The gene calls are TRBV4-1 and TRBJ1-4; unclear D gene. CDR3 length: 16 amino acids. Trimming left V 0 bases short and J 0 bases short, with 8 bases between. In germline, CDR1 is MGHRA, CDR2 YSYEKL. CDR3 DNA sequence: TGCGCCAGCAGCCAAGATACGGCACCAACTAATGAAAAACTGTTTTTT. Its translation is CASSQDTAPTNEKLFF.